The source of this T cell receptor (beta chain) is a study of sequential checkpoint blockade in melanoma. About the study: Randomization was 1:1 between first-line nivolumab→ipilimumab and ipilimumab→nivolumab.

The germline CDR1 and CDR2 sequences are SGHTA and FQGNSA. The length of the CDR3 is 14 residues. The trim removed 4 bases at V and 5 bases at J, leaving 5 bases unmatched. Sequencing used immunoSEQ multiplex PCR; TCRdb keeps in-frame clones, though not all of them. Of around 20,000 clones in the sample, roughly four fifths are singletons; the top ten hold around 10%. Sample treatment: randomized to nivolumab then ipilimumab (arm A) or the reverse (arm B). The J gene is TRBJ2-7, the V gene TRBV7-2; 10 nucleotides match TRBD2. The sequence came from a human donor with melanoma. The sample here was CD8+ T cells sorted from blood (inferred from file names), taken from a patient given nivolumab and ipilimumab in sequence. The CDR3 nucleotides are TGTGCCAGCAGCTGGAGCGGGAGGGCCGACGAGCAGTACTTC. It encodes CASSWSGRADEQYF.